The rows below give T cell receptor beta chains drawn from one sample of a study of T cells in Graves' hyperthyroidism and ophthalmopathy. TCRdb re-analysed the multiplex PCR reads in MiXCR, keeping a single row per CDR3 protein. Of 350,000 to 400,000 distinct CDR3 sequences in the sample, 14% to 15% are singletons; the top ten hold about 31%. Sequencing was done on a sample of blood. Receptor source: a woman in her twenties or thirties with Graves' hyperthyroidism. CDR3s include the opening cysteine and the closing phenylalanine or tryptophan. D genes are given only for firm matches. A clone size is listed for some rows: how often the clone was seen (once, few, many), or a class if it is expanded.

V: TRBV27
size: few
D: .
J: TRBJ1-1
CDR3: CASSLSRQSGTEASF
DNA: TGTGCCAGCAGTTTATCCAGACAATCGGGCACTGAAGCTTCCTTT

V: TRBV12-3/TRBV12-4
size: many
D: .
J: TRBJ1-5
CDR3: CASSLRGYSNQPQHF
DNA: TGTGCCAGCAGTCTCAGGGGTTATAGCAATCAGCCCCAGCATTTT

V: TRBV7-2
size: many
D: .
J: TRBJ2-1
CDR3: CASAKRRGPYNEQFF
DNA: TGTGCCAGCGCCAAAAGAAGGGGACCCTACAATGAGCAGTTCTTC

V: TRBV14
size: .
D: TRBD2
J: TRBJ2-2
CDR3: CASSQDRASGLNTGELFF
DNA: TGTGCCAGCAGCCAAGATCGGGCTAGCGGGCTGAACACCGGGGAGCTGTTTTTT

V: TRBV5-1
size: .
D: .
J: TRBJ1-1
CDR3: CASSPFTGEAFF
DNA: TGCGCCAGCAGCCCCTTCACCGGGGAAGCTTTCTTT

V: TRBV5-8
size: few
D: TRBD1
J: TRBJ1-1
CDR3: CASSLDPGGLAEAFF
DNA: TGTGCCAGCAGCTTGGACCCAGGGGGCCTAGCTGAAGCTTTCTTT

V: TRBV10-1
size: .
D: .
J: TRBJ2-1
CDR3: CASSGGGGPDEQFF
DNA: TGCGCCAGCAGTGGAGGGGGAGGGCCCGATGAGCAGTTCTTC

V: TRBV7-2
size: many
D: TRBD1
J: TRBJ2-7
CDR3: CASSWDRGRSEQYF
DNA: TGTGCCAGCAGCTGGGACAGGGGACGTAGCGAGCAGTACTTC

V: TRBV20-1
size: .
D: TRBD2
J: TRBJ2-1
CDR3: CSAVGGRGNEQFF
DNA: TGCAGTGCCGTAGGTGGGAGGGGAAATGAGCAGTTCTTC

V: TRBV20-1
size: many
D: TRBD2
J: TRBJ2-1
CDR3: CSARELAGDFDEQFF
DNA: TGCAGTGCTAGAGAACTAGCGGGAGACTTCGATGAGCAGTTCTTC

V: TRBV27
size: many
D: .
J: TRBJ2-1
CDR3: CASSLGTGNEQFF
DNA: TGTGCCAGCAGTTTAGGGACCGGGAATGAGCAGTTCTTC

V: TRBV20-1
size: many
D: TRBD1
J: TRBJ1-5
CDR3: CSASTRDRQRGQPQHF
DNA: TGCAGTGCTAGCACCCGGGACAGGCAGCGCGGGCAGCCCCAGCATTTT

V: TRBV6-1
size: .
D: .
J: TRBJ1-5
CDR3: CASSEAGRGQPQHF
DNA: TGTGCCAGCAGTGAGGCAGGGCGAGGACAGCCCCAGCATTTT

V: TRBV28
size: many
D: TRBD1
J: TRBJ2-5
CDR3: CASSRGQGARETQYF
DNA: TGTGCCAGCAGCCGAGGACAGGGGGCGAGGGAGACCCAGTACTTC

V: TRBV20-1
size: many
D: TRBD2
J: TRBJ2-1
CDR3: CSARTGTSSYNEQFF
DNA: TGCAGTGCTCGTACCGGGACTAGCTCCTACAATGAGCAGTTCTTC

V: TRBV4-1
size: .
D: .
J: TRBJ1-1
CDR3: CASSHLVTATRTEAFF
DNA: TGCGCCAGCAGCCACCTTGTGACAGCGACGAGAACTGAAGCTTTCTTT